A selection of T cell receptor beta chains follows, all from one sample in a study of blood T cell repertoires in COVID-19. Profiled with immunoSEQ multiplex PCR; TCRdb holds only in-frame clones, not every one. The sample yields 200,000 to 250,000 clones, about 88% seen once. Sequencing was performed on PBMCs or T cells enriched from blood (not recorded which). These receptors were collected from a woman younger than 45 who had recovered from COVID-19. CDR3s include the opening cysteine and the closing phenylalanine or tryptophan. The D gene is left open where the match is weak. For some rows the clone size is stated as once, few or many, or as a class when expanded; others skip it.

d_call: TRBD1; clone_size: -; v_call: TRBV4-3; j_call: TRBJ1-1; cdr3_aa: CASSQDLGTANTEAFF; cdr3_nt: TGCGCCAGCAGCCAAGATCTTGGGACAGCGAACACTGAAGCTTTCTTT
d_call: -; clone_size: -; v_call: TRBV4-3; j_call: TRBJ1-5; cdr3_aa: CASSYRVGQPQHF; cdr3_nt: TGCGCCAGCAGCTACAGGGTAGGACAGCCCCAGCATTTT
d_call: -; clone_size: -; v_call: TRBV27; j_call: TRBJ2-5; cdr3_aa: CASSFLGGQSGETQYF; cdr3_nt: TGTGCCAGCAGTTTTTTGGGGGGGCAATCTGGAGAGACCCAGTACTTC
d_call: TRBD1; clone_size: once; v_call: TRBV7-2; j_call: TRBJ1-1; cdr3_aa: CASSFHGRVAGGNTEAFF; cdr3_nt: TGTGCCAGCAGCTTCCACGGCAGGGTGGCAGGGGGCAACACTGAAGCTTTCTTT
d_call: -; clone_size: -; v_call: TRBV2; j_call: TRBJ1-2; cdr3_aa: CASSTSGLYGYTF; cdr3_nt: TGTGCCAGCAGCACCAGTGGCCTCTATGGCTACACCTTC
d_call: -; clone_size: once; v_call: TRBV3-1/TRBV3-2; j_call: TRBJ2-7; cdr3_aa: CASSQETSAPYEQYF; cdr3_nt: TGTGCCAGCAGCCAAGAAACTAGTGCCCCGTACGAGCAGTACTTC
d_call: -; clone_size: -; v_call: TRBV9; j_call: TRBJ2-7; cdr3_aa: CASSPSTGSYEQYF; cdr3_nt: TGTGCCAGCAGCCCTTCGACAGGCTCCTACGAGCAGTACTTC
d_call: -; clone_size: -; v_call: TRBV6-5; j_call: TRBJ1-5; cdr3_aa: CASSDSLVGQPQHF; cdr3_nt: TGTGCCAGCAGTGACTCCCTGGTGGGCCAGCCCCAGCATTTT
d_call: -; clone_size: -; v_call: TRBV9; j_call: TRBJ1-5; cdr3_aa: CASSVSGSADQPQHF; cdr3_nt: TGTGCCAGCAGCGTGTCGGGGTCGGCCGATCAGCCCCAGCATTTT
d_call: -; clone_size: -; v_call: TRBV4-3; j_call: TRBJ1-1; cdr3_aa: CASSQGRWPGRNTEAFF; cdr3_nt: TGCGCCAGCAGCCAAGGGCGATGGCCAGGTAGAAACACTGAAGCTTTCTTT
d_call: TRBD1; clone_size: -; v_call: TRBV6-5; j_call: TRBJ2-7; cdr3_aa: CASRTGTGTYEQYF; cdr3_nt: TGTGCCAGCAGAACCGGGACAGGGACCTACGAGCAGTACTTC
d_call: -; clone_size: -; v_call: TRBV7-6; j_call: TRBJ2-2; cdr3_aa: CASSLVVEGENTGELFF; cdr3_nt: TGTGCCAGCAGCTTAGTTGTCGAAGGGGAGAACACCGGGGAGCTGTTTTTT
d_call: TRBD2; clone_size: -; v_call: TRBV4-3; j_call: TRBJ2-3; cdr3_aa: CASSRRLAGGQDTQYF; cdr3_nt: TGCGCCAGCAGCCGCAGACTAGCGGGGGGGCAAGATACGCAGTATTTT
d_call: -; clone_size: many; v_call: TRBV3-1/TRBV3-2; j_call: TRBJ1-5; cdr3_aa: CASSPQGNSNQPQHF; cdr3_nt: TGTGCCAGCAGCCCCCAGGGAAATAGCAATCAGCCCCAGCATTTT
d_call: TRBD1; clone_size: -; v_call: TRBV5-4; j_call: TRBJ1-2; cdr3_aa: CASSFPGQGMNGYTF; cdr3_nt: TGTGCCAGCAGCTTCCCGGGACAGGGTATGAATGGCTACACCTTC
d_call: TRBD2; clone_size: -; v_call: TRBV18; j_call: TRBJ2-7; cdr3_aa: CASLGEGTSGSQNYEQYF; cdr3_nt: TGTGCCAGCTTGGGTGAAGGGACTAGCGGGTCCCAAAACTACGAGCAGTACTTC
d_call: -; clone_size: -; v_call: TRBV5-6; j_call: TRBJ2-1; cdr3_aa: CASSPVAGSVYNEQFF; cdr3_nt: TGTGCCAGCAGCCCCGTAGCAGGGTCGGTTTACAATGAGCAGTTCTTC
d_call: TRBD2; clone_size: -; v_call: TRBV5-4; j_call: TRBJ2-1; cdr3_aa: CASSKGGLAGGLNEQFF; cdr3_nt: TGTGCCAGCAGCAAAGGCGGGCTAGCGGGGGGACTCAATGAGCAGTTCTTC
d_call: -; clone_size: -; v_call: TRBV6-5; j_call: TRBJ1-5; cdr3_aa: CASSYSGVSNQPQHF; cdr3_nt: TGTGCCAGCAGTTACTCCGGGGTTAGCAATCAGCCCCAGCATTTT
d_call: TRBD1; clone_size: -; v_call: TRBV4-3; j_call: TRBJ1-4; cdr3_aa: CASSQWGQGGEKLFF; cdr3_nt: TGCGCCAGCAGCCAATGGGGACAGGGGGGTGAAAAACTGTTTTTT
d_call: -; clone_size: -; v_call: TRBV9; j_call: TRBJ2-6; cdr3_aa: CASSPGGWTLSGANVLTF; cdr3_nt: TGTGCCAGCAGCCCGGGTGGGTGGACTCTCTCCGGGGCCAACGTCCTGACTTTC
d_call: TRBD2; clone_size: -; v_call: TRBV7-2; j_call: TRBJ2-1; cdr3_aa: CASSLLAGWSYNEQFF; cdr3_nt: TGTGCCAGCAGCCTCCTAGCGGGGTGGTCCTACAATGAGCAGTTCTTC
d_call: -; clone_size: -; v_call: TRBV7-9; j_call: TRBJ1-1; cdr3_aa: CASSFQGGDTEAFF; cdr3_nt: TGTGCCAGCAGCTTCCAGGGCGGCGACACTGAAGCTTTCTTT
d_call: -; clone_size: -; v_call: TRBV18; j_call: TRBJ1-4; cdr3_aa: CASSPNPNTGSEKLFF; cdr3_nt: TGTGCCAGCTCACCAAACCCAAATACAGGGAGTGAAAAACTGTTTTTT
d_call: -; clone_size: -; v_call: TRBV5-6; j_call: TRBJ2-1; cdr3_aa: CASSLRGTAEQFF; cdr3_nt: TGTGCCAGCAGCTTAAGGGGGACGGCTGAGCAGTTCTTC
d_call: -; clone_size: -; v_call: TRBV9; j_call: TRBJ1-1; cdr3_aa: CASSVEGGAYTEAFF; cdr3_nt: TGTGCCAGCAGCGTAGAAGGGGGGGCTTACACTGAAGCTTTCTTT
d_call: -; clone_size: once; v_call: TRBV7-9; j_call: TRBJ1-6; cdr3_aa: CAINRGDSSYNSPLHF; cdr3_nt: TGTGCAATCAACCGGGGGGACTCCTCCTATAATTCACCCCTCCACTTT
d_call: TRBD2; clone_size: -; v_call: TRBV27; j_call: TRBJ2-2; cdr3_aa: CASSFGTSGTRNTGELFF; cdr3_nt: TGTGCCAGCAGTTTCGGGACTAGCGGGACCCGTAACACCGGGGAGCTGTTTTTT
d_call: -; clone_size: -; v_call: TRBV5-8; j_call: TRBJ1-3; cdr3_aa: CASSPFISGNTIYF; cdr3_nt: TGTGCCAGCAGCCCGTTTATCTCTGGAAACACCATATATTTT
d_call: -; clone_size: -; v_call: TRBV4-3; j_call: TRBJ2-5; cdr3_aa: CASSQAWREGQETQYF; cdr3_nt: TGCGCCAGCAGCCAAGCGTGGCGAGAGGGACAAGAGACCCAGTACTTC
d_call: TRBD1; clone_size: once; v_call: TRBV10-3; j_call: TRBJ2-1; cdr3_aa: CAISDNDRGVPREQFF; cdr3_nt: TGTGCCATCAGTGACAATGACAGGGGAGTTCCCAGGGAGCAGTTCTTC
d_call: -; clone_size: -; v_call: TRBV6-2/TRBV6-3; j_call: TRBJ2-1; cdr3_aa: CASSYGGSSGAQFF; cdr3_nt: TGTGCCAGCAGTTACGGTGGTTCCAGCGGTGCGCAGTTCTTC
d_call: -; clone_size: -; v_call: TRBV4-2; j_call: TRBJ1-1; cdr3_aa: CASSPYLNTEAFF; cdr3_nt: TGTGCCAGCAGCCCCTACTTGAACACTGAAGCTTTCTTT
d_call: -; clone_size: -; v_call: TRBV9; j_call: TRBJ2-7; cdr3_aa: CASSVDSLSYEQYF; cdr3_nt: TGTGCCAGCAGCGTAGACAGTTTATCCTACGAGCAGTACTTC